This entry concerns a single TCR beta chain. There is no known antigen for this receptor. No per-base quality is available; no much larger clone lies one base away. Library creation used the immunoSEQ multiplex PCR assay. For the multiplex PCR, a mixture combining 60 forward primers for TCR Vbeta segments and 13 reverse primers for TCR Jbeta segments was used. The CDR3 region of rearranged TCR beta genes was amplified from genomic DNA with a multiplex PCR assay. The amplified TCR beta libraries were sequenced on the Illumina HiSeq System as 87-base-pair reads. From the authors' description of their analysis: A later analysis counted about 82 million unique TCR beta chains across the 550 to 750 repertoires, and roughly 11 million of these chains were shared by at least two donors. Raw reads were error-corrected and collapsed into unique sequences by a nearest-neighbor algorithm in which closely related sequences were merged to remove PCR and sequencing errors. V, D and J gene segments were assigned by aligning CDR3 sequences to IMGT reference sequences. For a sequence to be retained, at least a six-nucleotide match to both a V gene segment and a J gene segment was required. A rearrangement counted as productive if the CDR3 had no stop codons and remained in frame with V and J, and every other rearrangement counted as non-productive. CDR3 was defined by IMGT convention, running from the second conserved V-encoded cysteine to the conserved J-encoded phenylalanine. In an earlier analysis of approximately 590 of the donors, sequences lacking an unambiguous match to a single V gene segment were excluded. In an earlier analysis of more than 500 of the donors, a V segment was called functional when productive rearrangements were above 56.7%, and segregating when the standard deviation between donors exceeded 5%. A statistical classification framework was built to diagnose cytomegalovirus status from the catalog of TCR beta chain sequences. In a later analysis, V and J genes were assigned by comparing TCR nucleotide sequences against IMGT/GENE-DB human TR gene sequences. A later analysis assigned CDR3 sequences and most-parsimonious VDJ recombination scenarios with the TCRdist pipeline. In a later analysis, every TCR beta chain was defined by the combination of its CDR3 amino acid sequence and its V-gene family, and reads without a unique V-gene family were dropped. A later analysis removed 600 or so highly shared, low-generation-probability nucleotide sequences to deal with suspected cross-contamination and a sequencing artifact. A later analysis calculated a clonal expansion index for each public chain from normalized within-repertoire ranks of inferred template counts. A later analysis computed generation probabilities with a VDJ recombination model fitted to out-of-frame rearrangements, and checked the results against IGoR. In a later analysis, hypergeometric tests were used to score TCR-TCR, TCR-HLA and TCR-CMV co-occurrence, with a repertoire-size bias correction applied to TCR pairs. A later analysis estimated false discovery rates by permuting HLA or CMV assignments 20 times. In a later analysis, co-occurring TCRs were grouped using DBSCAN, and TCRdist sequence similarity was added for clustering within HLA-allele-positive subsets. Co-occurrence clustering excluded repertoires with fewer than 30,000 or more than 120,000 public chains, plus five with anomalous nucleotide sharing. Sourced from immuneACCESS, this table was stored by TCRdb with only in-frame sequences that have V and J called. A share of the clones is absent; for the studies checked, an unresolved V gene accounts for under half, and the remainder has no known explanation. V and J calls and clone size come straight from that table; D and trimming were deduced from the DNA. This sample has approximately 170,000 clones in its table, and roughly 84% of those were observed once. Around 1.5% of the sample rests with the top ten.

In total, about 650 healthy bone marrow donors made up the cohort. Cohort members were all nominally healthy when sampled, although unrecorded immune exposures were likely present. The donor was CMV seronegative and was included in the group of 352 seronegative cohort members. Every donor gave a peripheral blood sample, and the peripheral blood mononuclear cells from that sample were used for TCR beta sequencing. Genomic DNA was extracted from the blood cell samples with the Qiagen DNeasy Blood Extraction Kit. Inclusive of the bounding cysteine and phenylalanine, the CDR3 is 16 residues long. This entry keeps only the CDR3 DNA: 48 bases, framed from base 1. V loses 0 bases, J loses 2 bases, and the germline ends lie 8 bases apart. Based on the germline V gene, the CDR1 and CDR2 sequences are LGHNA and YNFKEQ. The sample belongs to a study of cytomegalovirus exposure and HLA in healthy donors (dated by TCRdb to the late 2010s). For the wider study: According to an earlier analysis of a few hundred of the donors, about 179 million T cells yielded 117 million unique TCR beta sequences and around 280 Gb of sequence data. On average, over 200,000 unique TCR beta nucleotide sequences were sequenced per donor among fewer than 500 genotyped donors of the cohort, with 15% to 20% of those sequences being non-productive. A later genetic analysis used genome-wide SNP genotypes for about three fifths of the roughly 700 donors, treating that subset as a discovery cohort. An earlier analysis of nearly 600 of the donors applied high-throughput TCR beta sequencing to assess whether each TCR beta V gene segment acted as functional or pseudogenic. Alongside the repertoire data, information on donor age, sex, ethnicity and CMV serostatus was compiled. About 280 gigabases of sequencing data and tens of millions of unique TCR sequences were included in an early release covering about 700 HLA-typed donors. HLA typing included class I and class II loci at four-digit resolution. To study patterns of TCR occurrence, a later analysis re-analyzed previously published TCR beta repertoires from around 670 donors and added high-resolution HLA genotyping. The aim of the study was to test whether cataloging public T cell receptors could identify signatures of past pathogen exposure. Every repertoire in the discovery cohort had been generated on one and the same sequencing platform. High-throughput TCR immunosequencing, statistical association of individual TCRs with disease status, and machine learning were combined to predict cytomegalovirus infection status. Along with the approximately 670-subject first cohort, a separate validation cohort of 120 different subjects was used. The T cell repertoires of 700 or so subjects were profiled by immunosequencing and related to cytomegalovirus serostatus. The later analysis used no new phenotypic data to find candidate immune exposures, relying instead on TCR beta sequences and their occurrence across donors. The number of typed donors differed by locus: roughly 629-640 for A, B, C, DRB1 and DQB1; 500 to 550 for DQA1; 606 for DPA1; and around 470 for DPB1. Among the roughly 400 genotyped donors, around 81% belonged to the genetic ancestry cluster associated with self-reported Caucasian donors. Because of strong linkage in the cohort, roughly five DR-DQ haplotypes were treated as single units for association and clustering.

Broader findings and caveats from the paper: Linkage disequilibrium might explain the correlated functional status among segregating V segments, but an unknown experimental factor could not be excluded. Because counts were too low, roughly 17 rarely observed V segments, including chromosome 9 orphons, were left out of the earlier analysis of 587 of the donors. A cluster of highly shared sequence variants was judged likely to represent a technical artifact of the sequencing pipeline. V-gene and J-gene trimming of TCR beta chains was associated with a missense DCLRE1C variant in a later genetic analysis, and the association was replicated in an independent cohort. CMV serostatus was the only immune exposure information available for the cohort. In a later genetic analysis, fewer N-insertions in productive TCRs were reported among donors in an Asian-associated ancestry cluster than the roughly 640-donor mean. Because the 87-base-pair reads could not distinguish some IMGT-functional V segments, including TRBV6-2 and TRBV6-3, those segments were excluded. In both the original and validation cohorts, the classifier was reported to diagnose cytomegalovirus status with high specificity and sensitivity. When HLA alleles, especially DR and DQ, strongly co-occurred, attributing TCR associations to individual alleles was difficult. Sequencing depth was assumed to be roughly uniform across donors in the presence/absence analyses, though that assumption may not hold. While some public TCRs were present in many individuals, most TCR sequences turned up only very rarely across donors. In an earlier analysis of fewer than 700 of the donors, most TCR beta V segments appeared in productive rearrangements about 87% or about 30% of the time, broadly matching IMGT annotations. A further reported finding was that TCR beta sequences accurately predicted the HLA-A and HLA-B alleles for most subjects in the first cohort. According to a later analysis, most CMV-associated TCR beta chains appeared to be HLA-restricted, and the HLA associations seemed to be driven largely by CMV exposure. A few of the identified cytomegalovirus-associated TCR beta chains were confirmed in vitro to be specific for cytomegalovirus antigens. Specific HLA alleles were associated with 15,000 to 20,000 TCR beta sequences at a false discovery rate of 0.05 in a later analysis. According to the authors, the approach could potentially be generalized to other disease states and immunological phenotypes. In a later analysis, several top co-occurrence clusters were reported to appear linked to parvovirus B19, influenza, CMV and Epstein-Barr virus. In this cohort, only TCR beta chains were sequenced, and detectable features were limited by the absence of alpha or paired-chain data. In a later analysis, the rate of TCR association differed among HLA loci, with DRB1 alleles having the most associated TCRs and HLA-C alleles having the fewest. In the study, 164 TCR beta chains were listed as associated with cytomegalovirus. Compared with equally common non-associated chains, HLA-associated TCR beta chains in a later analysis were more clonally expanded and had lower generation probabilities. Because HLA typing was missing for some donors at each locus, association tests included only the typed subset.

Sequenced material: PBMCs. This receptor was identified in a male donor in good health and CMV-seronegative. The receptor chain draws on TRBV4-2 and TRBJ2-6, with the D gene not confidently named. The nucleotides read TGTGCCAGCAGCCAAGATTTGAGTACTGGGGCCAACGTCCTGACTTTC. Its translation reads: CASSQDLSTGANVLTF.